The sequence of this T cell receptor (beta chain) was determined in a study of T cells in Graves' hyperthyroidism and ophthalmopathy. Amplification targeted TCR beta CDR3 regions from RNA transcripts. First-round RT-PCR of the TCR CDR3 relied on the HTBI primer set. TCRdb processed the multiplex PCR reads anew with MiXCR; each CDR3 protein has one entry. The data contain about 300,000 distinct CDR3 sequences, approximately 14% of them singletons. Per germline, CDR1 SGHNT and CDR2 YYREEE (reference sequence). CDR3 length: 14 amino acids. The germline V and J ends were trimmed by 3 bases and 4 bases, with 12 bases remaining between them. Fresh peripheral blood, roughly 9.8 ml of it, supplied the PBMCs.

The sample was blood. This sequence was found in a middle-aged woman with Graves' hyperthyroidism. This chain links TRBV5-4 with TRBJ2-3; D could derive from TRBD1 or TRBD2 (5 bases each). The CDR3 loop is CASSSGVGADTQYF. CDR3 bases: TGTGCCAGCAGCTCGGGTGTGGGGGCAGATACGCAGTATTTT.